This T cell receptor beta chain was sequenced during a study of T cell repertoires in ileal Crohn's disease. The table came from immunoSEQ multiplex PCR; TCRdb's copy has only in-frame clones and leaves some out. This sample has roughly 8,200 clones, with roughly 80% found just once. CDR1 and CDR2 (germline): MGHRA, YSYEKL. This CDR3 has 14 residues. Trimming stripped 4 bases from V and 8 bases from J, with 15 bases between. The clonotype originates from an adult with Crohn's disease. The sample comprised ileal tissue. This chain connects TRBV4-1 to TRBJ1-5; no firm D call. The CDR3 loop reads CASSRYGNLEPQHF. CDR3 DNA: TGCGCCAGCAGCCGCTATGGTAACTTGGAGCCCCAGCATTTT.